The source of this TCR beta chain is a study of technical replicates of blood from a few donors (dated by TCRdb to about 2017). The germline V gene (reference sequence) provides CDR1 SEHNR and CDR2 FQNEAQ. Counted from cysteine to phenylalanine, this CDR3 has 19 amino acids. The DNA shown is the 57-base CDR3, in frame from base 1. The germline V end is reduced by 2 bases and the J end by 2 bases; junction bases left unmatched: 10. Receptor amplification or capture employed the immunoSEQ multiplex PCR assay. In TCRdb, the immuneACCESS table is reduced to in-frame sequences with V and J assigned. These tables do not hold every clone; where another copy was compared, an unresolved V gene accounts for under half, and the others remain unexplained. The sample table holds under 15,000 clones, of which about 95% were seen once. The ten largest clones add up to roughly 6.7% of the sample. About this clone: It lacks a known antigen. There are no base qualities to consult, and no much larger clone falls within one base.

Sequenced input: PBMCs. This chain is built from TRBV7-9 and TRBJ2-6; 9 central bases correspond to TRBD2. The clonotype originates from a human donor in good health. The DNA reads TGTGCCAGCAGCTTAAGTCAAGCGGGAGGCTATGCTGGGGCCAACGTCCTGACTTTC. The translation is CASSLSQAGGYAGANVLTF.